The 29 T cell receptor beta chains listed next were all sequenced from one sample in a study of cytomegalovirus exposure and HLA in healthy donors. The PCR made use of 60 Vbeta and 13 Jbeta primers. TCRdb keeps only in-frame clones here, not all; method: immunoSEQ multiplex PCR. There are almost 200,000 clones in the sample; 70% to 85% occur only once, and roughly 4.5% lies in the top ten. Material for sequencing was PBMCs. The receptors derive from a woman aged 30 to 39 in good health and CMV-seropositive.

The chain is built from TRBV7-8 and TRBJ2-7, with TRBD1 matching over 11 bases. V lost 5 bases, J lost 5 bases, and 5 bases stayed unmatched. Per germline, CDR1 SGHVS and CDR2 FQNEAQ. This CDR3 comprises 14 residues. The CDR3: CASSADRGLDEQYF. As DNA, the CDR3 is TGTGCCAGCAGCGCGGACAGGGGGCTGGACGAGCAGTACTTC.

The genes are TRBV4-1 and TRBJ2-1, with D unresolved. V gave up 4 bases and J gave up 1 base, with 8 bases separating them. Germline CDR1 and CDR2: MGHRA and YSYEKL. CDR3 length equals 14 residues. The CDR3 DNA reads as TGCGCCAGCAGCCCCGGTAATTCCTACAATGAGCAGTTCTTC. Translating gives CASSPGNSYNEQFF.

The chain has TRBV5-5 and TRBJ1-2, with D possibly being TRBD1 (5 bases). This CDR3 is built from 15 residues. Trimming cost V 4 bases and J 0 bases, with 13 bases left between them. CDR1 SGHKS and CDR2 YYEKEE come from the germline V gene (reference sequence). The CDR3 spells CASSRGVRPNYGYTF. The CDR3, as DNA: TGTGCCAGCAGCCGGGGGGTGCGACCTAACTATGGCTACACCTTC.

The V call is TRBV6-5, the J call TRBJ2-2; D is uncertain. Trimming cost V 6 bases and J 6 bases, with 11 bases left between them. The CDR3 totals 13 residues. Germline V CDR1 and CDR2: MNHEY, SVGAGI. CDR3: CASSPPRAGELFF. The CDR3 DNA follows: TGTGCCAGCAGCCCTCCCCGGGCCGGGGAGCTGTTTTTT.

The chain combines TRBV4-1 with TRBJ2-7; D is uncertain. Germline CDR1 MGHRA, CDR2 YSYEKL. V lost 0 bases and J lost 0, with 9 bases in between. The CDR3 is 15 residues long. CDR3 in DNA: TGCGCCAGCAGCCAAGATGGCGGATACTCCTACGAGCAGTACTTC. This sequence encodes CASSQDGGYSYEQYF.

The chain couples TRBV2 to TRBJ2-5; D gene ambiguous. The length of the CDR3 is 14 residues. Per germline, CDR1 SNHLY and CDR2 FYNNEI. The V and J ends lost 6 bases and 2 bases respectively, with 13 bases between them. The CDR3 loop reads CASSPWSGQETQYF. The CDR3, as DNA: TGTGCCAGCAGCCCTTGGAGTGGGCAAGAGACCCAGTACTTC.

This clone was detected only once. J is TRBJ1-4 and V is TRBV11-3; unclear D gene. Germline CDR1 SGHNT, CDR2 YENEEA. The CDR3 covers 14 residues. The V gene lost 8 bases and the J gene lost 6 bases, with 16 bases spanning the gap. CDR3 amino acids: CASRSASGDEKLFF. The CDR3 DNA sequence: TGTGCCAGCCGTTCAGCCAGCGGGGATGAAAAACTGTTTTTT.

This chain connects TRBV4-3 to TRBJ2-2; D ambiguous. There are 13 residues in the CDR3. V lost 0 bases, J lost 4 bases, and 3 bases lay in between. Germline values: CDR1 LGHNA, CDR2 YSLEER. CDR3 region: CASSQDRTGELFF. In nucleotides, the CDR3 is TGCGCCAGCAGCCAAGATCGCACCGGGGAGCTGTTTTTT.

The chain recombines TRBV18 with TRBJ2-5; D is undetermined. CDR1 is KGHSH and CDR2 is LQKENI in the germline V gene. The CDR3 loop spans 14 amino acids. Trimming took off 2 bases at V and 1 base at J, with 8 bases between the two ends. CDR3 sequence reads: CASSPLRAQETQYF. In DNA form, the CDR3 reads TGTGCCAGCTCACCATTGAGAGCCCAAGAGACCCAGTACTTC.

This chain connects TRBV11-2 to TRBJ1-6; 7 bases line up with TRBD1. The CDR3 covers 17 residues. Germline V lookup: CDR1 SGHAT, CDR2 FQNNGV. Trimming removed 2 bases from V and 7 bases from J; junction bases left unmatched: 11. CDR3 in amino acids: CASSLNQGGRRNSPLHF. The DNA of the CDR3 is TGTGCCAGCAGCTTAAACCAGGGGGGACGGCGGAATTCACCCCTCCACTTT.

The chain joins TRBV19 to TRBJ1-1, with 7 positions matching TRBD1. The CDR3 is made up of 15 amino acids. The ends lost 3 bases at V and 9 bases at J; junction bases unmatched: 13. Germline lookup yields CDR1 LNHDA and CDR2 SQIVND (reference sequence). CDR3 DNA sequence: TGTGCCAGTAGTATCTTACTACAGGGGAGCATACAAGCTTTCTTT. Residues: CASSILLQGSIQAFF.

The J gene is TRBJ2-7, the V gene TRBV10-3; perhaps TRBD1 as D (5 bases). CDR1 and CDR2 (germline): ENHRY, SYGVKD. The CDR3 extends over 13 amino acids. The ends were cut back, 6 bases at V and 2 bases at J, with 11 bases in the middle. CDR3 amino acids: CAIRGPRAYEQYF. Here the CDR3 DNA reads TGTGCCATCAGAGGGCCCAGGGCCTACGAGCAGTACTTC.

This chain connects TRBV7-2 to TRBJ2-2, with 15 bases matching TRBD2. The CDR3 loop spans 18 amino acids. The V gene's germline CDR1 is SGHTA and CDR2 FQGNSA. J was trimmed by 4 bases and V by 2 bases; bases with no gene match: 5. The CDR3 protein is CASSLSGLAGGTTGELFF. The CDR3 coding sequence is TGTGCCAGCAGCTTATCGGGACTAGCGGGAGGTACCACCGGGGAGCTGTTTTTT.

The chain recombines TRBV9 with TRBJ1-4, with 7 bases that match TRBD1. V was clipped by 4 bases and J by 7 bases; unmatched bases: 10. Germline-derived CDR1 and CDR2 are SGDLS and YYNGEE. The CDR3 contains 15 residues. The CDR3 nucleotides are TGTGCCAGCAGCAGACGACAGGGAGAAGGTGAAAAACTGTTTTTT. Amino acids: CASSRRQGEGEKLFF.

V and J are TRBV13 and TRBJ2-3; a possible D gene is TRBD2 (6 bases). The CDR3 length is 14 residues. Germline loops: CDR1 PRHDT, CDR2 FYEKMQ (reference sequence). Trimming shortened V by 4 bases and J by 3 bases, and 11 bases separated the two germline ends. The CDR3: CASSWRGSTDTQYF. In nucleotides, the CDR3 is TGTGCCAGCAGCTGGCGGGGATCAACAGATACGCAGTATTTT.

This clone was observed once. This chain links TRBV29-1 with TRBJ2-4; 11 nucleotides line up with TRBD2. Losses at the gene ends were 4 bases for V and 8 bases for J; bases not matched to a gene: 16. CDR3 length: 17 amino acids. Germline V gives CDR1 SQVTM, CDR2 ANQGSEA. Here the CDR3 reads CSVAPISGLAERDIQYF. CDR3 nucleotide sequence: TGCAGCGTTGCGCCCATCTCGGGACTAGCGGAAAGGGACATTCAGTACTTC.

This rearrangement joins TRBV4-1 to TRBJ2-2; 10 bases line up with TRBD1. The J segment lost 6 bases and the V segment lost 3 bases, leaving 10 bases of the junction unmatched. The CDR3 totals 17 residues. The V gene's germline CDR1 is MGHRA and CDR2 YSYEKL. CDR3 loop: CASSHLRQGALSGELFF. In DNA, the CDR3 is TGCGCCAGCAGCCACTTGAGACAGGGGGCGCTTTCCGGGGAGCTGTTTTTT.

The chain joins TRBV5-4 to TRBJ2-1; 10 bases are a match to TRBD2. The CDR3 is 15 amino acids. Germline loops: CDR1 SGHNT, CDR2 YYREEE (reference sequence). The trim removed 6 bases at V and 1 base at J, leaving 4 bases unmatched. DNA for the CDR3: TGTGCCAGCAATTTAGCGGGAGGATCCTACAATGAGCAGTTCTTC. Translation: CASNLAGGSYNEQFF.

The rearrangement links TRBV19 to TRBJ2-4, with 9 positions matching TRBD1. The CDR3 totals 14 residues. The V gene's germline CDR1 is LNHDA and CDR2 SQIVND (reference sequence). J was trimmed by 0 bases and V by 10 bases; bases with no gene match: 4. The CDR3 bases are TGTGCCACGGACAGGGGCCTAGCCAAAAACATTCAGTACTTC. This encodes CATDRGLAKNIQYF.

The V gene is TRBV20-1, the J gene TRBJ1-2; unclear D gene. This CDR3 contains 11 residues. V was shortened by 3 bases and J by 5 bases, with 7 bases between the two germline ends. Germline CDR1 reads DFQATT; CDR2 reads SNEGSKA (reference sequence). The chain's CDR3 is CSARGWYGYTF. CDR3 coding DNA: TGCAGTGCTAGGGGCTGGTATGGCTACACCTTC.

The J gene is TRBJ2-5, the V gene TRBV10-3; TRBD2 aligns across 8 bases. The junction had 5 bases not matched to a gene; V was cut back by 4 bases and J by 1 base. CDR3 length: 15 residues. Germline CDR1 is ENHRY and CDR2 is SYGVKD. This CDR3 is CAISVGSGAQETQYF. The CDR3 coding sequence is TGTGCCATCAGTGTGGGTAGCGGGGCCCAAGAGACCCAGTACTTC.

J is TRBJ2-3 and V is TRBV7-6; D perhaps matches TRBD1 (6 bases). Trimming stripped 4 bases from V and 4 bases from J, with 12 bases between. The CDR3 totals 14 residues. Germline V gene sequence: CDR1 SGHVS, CDR2 FNYEAQ. DNA of the CDR3: TGTGCCAGCAGCTCGACAGGACGTCCAGATACGCAGTATTTT. It translates to CASSSTGRPDTQYF.

This chain uses TRBV5-1 with TRBJ1-1; 9 bases fit TRBD1. Germline assignment: CDR1 SGHRS and CDR2 YFSETQ. The CDR3 spans 15 residues. J was trimmed by 5 bases and V by 5 bases; bases with no gene match: 10. CDR3 nucleotide sequence: TGCGCCAGCAGTCAAGGGGACAGGGCTAAGACTGAAGCTTTCTTT. Translating it yields CASSQGDRAKTEAFF. The whole variable domain, filled in from reference TRBV5-1 and TRBJ1-1, reads KAGVTQTPRYLIKTRGQQVTLSCSPISGHRSVSWYQQTPGQGLQFLFEYFSETQRNKGNFPGRFSGRQFSNSRSEMNVSTLELGDSALYLCASSQGDRAKTEAFFGQGTRLTVV.

The V call is TRBV6-6, the J call TRBJ2-4, with D perhaps TRBD2 (6 bases). The CDR3 has 16 residues. V dropped 0 bases and J dropped 6 bases, with 15 bases sitting between them. Germline CDR1 reads MNHNY; CDR2 reads SVGAGI (reference sequence). CDR3 sequence: CASSYSRLSGGNIQYF. DNA of the CDR3: TGTGCCAGCAGTTACTCGAGGTTGTCCGGGGGAAACATTCAGTACTTC.

The chain uses TRBV2 and TRBJ2-1; 12 bases are shared with TRBD2. V lost 2 bases, J lost 15 bases, and 8 bases stayed unmatched. Germline-derived CDR1 and CDR2 are SNHLY and FYNNEI. The CDR3 loop spans 14 amino acids. The CDR3 loop is CASSELLTSGSPFF. DNA for the CDR3: TGTGCCAGCAGTGAACTCCTGACTAGCGGGAGTCCGTTCTTC.

This clone was observed a handful of times. The CDR3 is CASSPTGRLSYEQYF. The CDR3 bases are TGCGCCAGCAGCCCCACCGGCAGGCTCTCCTACGAGCAGTACTTC. This chain links TRBV4-3 with TRBJ2-7; D is unresolved. Germline V gives CDR1 LGHNA, CDR2 YSLEER. Trimming took 4 bases from V and 0 from J, leaving 13 bases between them. This CDR3 is 15 amino acids long.

CDR3 sequence reads: CASGGQDYEQYF. As DNA, the CDR3 is TGTGCCAGCGGCGGGCAGGACTACGAGCAGTACTTC. This rearrangement joins TRBV2 to TRBJ2-7; D may be TRBD2 (5 bases). V lost 8 bases to trimming and J lost 3 bases, with 11 bases between them. The CDR3 has 12 amino acids. CDR1 is SNHLY, CDR2 FYNNEI, per germline.

This clone has only a few counts. The chain is built from TRBV18 and TRBJ2-7, with D perhaps matching TRBD1 (6 bases). Germline V gene data show CDR1 as KGHSH and CDR2 as LQKENI. The CDR3 length is 12 residues. Trimming stripped 8 bases from V and 7 bases from J, with 15 bases between. The CDR3 is CASHPQGKEQYF. CDR3 bases: TGTGCCAGCCATCCCCAGGGGAAAGAGCAGTACTTC.

The rearrangement links TRBV27 to TRBJ2-3; TRBD2 agrees at 8 bases. Germline V gene data show CDR1 as MNHEY and CDR2 as SMNVEV (reference sequence). The V segment lost 3 bases and the J segment 6 bases; nucleotides outside the gene matches: 8. This CDR3 has 15 amino acids. The DNA of the CDR3 is TGTGCCAGCAGTTTTGCGGGAGGCCTCCTTGATACGCAGTATTTT. It translates to CASSFAGGLLDTQYF.